A selection of T cell receptor beta chains follows, all from one sample in a study of beta chain features in type 1 diabetes. Clones were sequenced by immunoSEQ multiplex PCR, and TCRdb holds only the in-frame ones, with some missing. This sample has roughly 700,000 clones; roughly an eighth occur once, and the top ten carry approximately 0.022%. Sequenced material: naive CD4+ T cells from blood. The receptors here all came from a man younger than 35 with type 1 diabetes. The CDR3 runs from the conserved cysteine through the conserved F or W. The D gene is left open where the match is weak. The size entry is marked missing in some rows and otherwise reads once, few, many or a size class.

V gene: TRBV6-5
clone size: few
J gene: TRBJ1-1
D gene: .
CDR3 DNA: TGTGCCAGCAGTCTTGGACAGATGAACACTGAAGCTTTCTTT
CDR3 protein: CASSLGQMNTEAFF

V gene: TRBV9
clone size: .
J gene: TRBJ1-2
D gene: .
CDR3 DNA: TGTGCCAGCAGCGTAGCCGCGGGGGTGGATGGCTACACCTTC
CDR3 protein: CASSVAAGVDGYTF

V gene: TRBV30
clone size: .
J gene: TRBJ1-6
D gene: .
CDR3 DNA: TGTGCCTGGAGTCCCCACACGACAAAGTATAATTCACCCCTCCACTTT
CDR3 protein: CAWSPHTTKYNSPLHF

V gene: TRBV6-6
clone size: .
J gene: TRBJ1-1
D gene: TRBD1
CDR3 DNA: TGTGCCAGCAGCGACAGGGGGGGGCGAGCTTTCTTT
CDR3 protein: CASSDRGGRAFF

V gene: TRBV5-4
clone size: few
J gene: TRBJ2-7
D gene: TRBD2
CDR3 DNA: TGTGCCAGCAGCCCCAGTGGGACTAGCGGGGGCTACGAGCAGTACTTC
CDR3 protein: CASSPSGTSGGYEQYF

V gene: TRBV30
clone size: few
J gene: TRBJ2-6
D gene: .
CDR3 DNA: TGTGCCTGGAGTACAGGACGGAACTCTGGGGCCAACGTCCTGACTTTC
CDR3 protein: CAWSTGRNSGANVLTF

V gene: TRBV7-8
clone size: .
J gene: TRBJ1-1
D gene: .
CDR3 DNA: TGTGCCAGCAGCTTAGCCAGATTTCAGGGAAAGGACACTGAAGCTTTCTTT
CDR3 protein: CASSLARFQGKDTEAFF

V gene: TRBV29-1
clone size: .
J gene: TRBJ1-1
D gene: TRBD1
CDR3 DNA: TGCAGCCTTGACCCGATTCTAGGGGGCGGAGTAGCTTTCTTT
CDR3 protein: CSLDPILGGGVAFF

V gene: TRBV5-6
clone size: .
J gene: TRBJ2-3
D gene: .
CDR3 DNA: TGTGCCAGCAGCTTGGCCATGGGCAGTTATACAGATACGCAGTATTTT
CDR3 protein: CASSLAMGSYTDTQYF

V gene: TRBV6-1
clone size: few
J gene: TRBJ2-2
D gene: .
CDR3 DNA: TGTGCCAGCAACTCAGGCGGGGAGCTGTTTTTT
CDR3 protein: CASNSGGELFF

V gene: TRBV25-1
clone size: .
J gene: TRBJ2-5
D gene: .
CDR3 DNA: TGTGCCAGCAGTGAATTACGGGGAGGCGGGTCTCAAGAGACCCAGTACTTC
CDR3 protein: CASSELRGGGSQETQYF

V gene: TRBV29-1
clone size: .
J gene: TRBJ2-7
D gene: TRBD1
CDR3 DNA: TGCAGCTCCCAACAGGGGGGTACCTACGAGCAGTACTTC
CDR3 protein: CSSQQGGTYEQYF

V gene: TRBV7-2
clone size: .
J gene: TRBJ1-6
D gene: TRBD1
CDR3 DNA: TGTGCCAGCAGCCAGGGGACAGGCGCCTTATCACCCCTCCACTTT
CDR3 protein: CASSQGTGALSPLHF

V gene: TRBV4-2
clone size: few
J gene: TRBJ2-7
D gene: TRBD1
CDR3 DNA: TGTGCCAGCAGCCAAACCGGACAGGGGTCCTACGAGCAGTACTTC
CDR3 protein: CASSQTGQGSYEQYF

V gene: TRBV2
clone size: few
J gene: TRBJ2-3
D gene: TRBD2
CDR3 DNA: TGTGCCACCACCTACATAGAGAGCGGGGGGCCACATTTT
CDR3 protein: CATTYIESGGPHF

V gene: TRBV18
clone size: .
J gene: TRBJ1-5
D gene: .
CDR3 DNA: TGTGCCAGCTCTCCTAGTGGAATCACCAATCAGCCCCAGCATTTT
CDR3 protein: CASSPSGITNQPQHF

V gene: TRBV5-4
clone size: few
J gene: TRBJ1-2
D gene: .
CDR3 DNA: TGTGCCAGCAGCAAGGTGGACTATGGCTACACCTTC
CDR3 protein: CASSKVDYGYTF

V gene: TRBV7-9
clone size: .
J gene: TRBJ1-2
D gene: .
CDR3 DNA: TGTGCCAGCGAGTCCAAGGACAGAAAAGGGGATGGCTACACCTTC
CDR3 protein: CASESKDRKGDGYTF

V gene: TRBV4-1
clone size: .
J gene: TRBJ1-4
D gene: .
CDR3 DNA: TGCGCCAGCAGCCAAGGACTAGGGGTTGGGGTAGGAACTAATGAAAAACTGTTTTTT
CDR3 protein: CASSQGLGVGVGTNEKLFF

V gene: TRBV25-1
clone size: .
J gene: TRBJ1-5
D gene: .
CDR3 DNA: TGTGCCAGCAGTGACGGTCGAAGGAACAATCAGCCCCAGCATTTT
CDR3 protein: CASSDGRRNNQPQHF

V gene: TRBV7-9
clone size: few
J gene: TRBJ2-7
D gene: .
CDR3 DNA: TGTGCCAGCAGCCTTTCTCGGACCGGGACACGCTACGAGCAGTACTTC
CDR3 protein: CASSLSRTGTRYEQYF

V gene: TRBV15
clone size: few
J gene: TRBJ2-1
D gene: .
CDR3 DNA: TGTGCCACCAGCAGAGCCCAGGGTTCGGACATAAACAATGAGCAGTTCTTC
CDR3 protein: CATSRAQGSDINNEQFF

V gene: TRBV30
clone size: few
J gene: TRBJ1-1
D gene: .
CDR3 DNA: TGTGCCCAGGATAGGTCAGAGAACACTGAAGCTTTCTTT
CDR3 protein: CAQDRSENTEAFF

V gene: TRBV14
clone size: few
J gene: TRBJ2-2
D gene: .
CDR3 DNA: TGTGCCAGCAGCCAAGCGGGGGAGCTGTTTTTT
CDR3 protein: CASSQAGELFF

V gene: TRBV11-3
clone size: few
J gene: TRBJ2-1
D gene: .
CDR3 DNA: TGTGCCAGCAGCCCCCACTCGGACACAAGCTCCTACAATGAGCAGTTCTTC
CDR3 protein: CASSPHSDTSSYNEQFF

V gene: TRBV6-1
clone size: .
J gene: TRBJ2-3
D gene: TRBD1
CDR3 DNA: TGTGCCAGCAGATCGGACAGGGGGCGATCTGATACGCAGTATTTT
CDR3 protein: CASRSDRGRSDTQYF

V gene: TRBV9
clone size: few
J gene: TRBJ1-5
D gene: .
CDR3 DNA: TGTGCCAGCAGCGTAGCGGGGGGGGCCAATCAGCCCCAGCATTTT
CDR3 protein: CASSVAGGANQPQHF

V gene: TRBV30
clone size: .
J gene: TRBJ1-4
D gene: TRBD1
CDR3 DNA: TGTGCTTTTGCCCTGAGAGGGGGCGGTGAAAAACTGTTTTTT
CDR3 protein: CAFALRGGGEKLFF

V gene: TRBV11-2
clone size: .
J gene: TRBJ1-1
D gene: TRBD1
CDR3 DNA: TGTGCCAGCAGCTTAGCCTTCCGGGACAGAGAAGCTTTCTTT
CDR3 protein: CASSLAFRDREAFF

V gene: TRBV30
clone size: many
J gene: TRBJ1-1
D gene: .
CDR3 DNA: TGTGCCTGGGTGGGAATTGAAGCTTTCTTT
CDR3 protein: CAWVGIEAFF

V gene: TRBV28
clone size: few
J gene: TRBJ1-1
D gene: .
CDR3 DNA: TGTGCCACCGTATCGGGTTCGAACACTGAAGCTTTCTTT
CDR3 protein: CATVSGSNTEAFF

V gene: TRBV6-5
clone size: once
J gene: TRBJ1-6
D gene: .
CDR3 DNA: TGTGCCAGCAGTTATGACAGGCCCCATAATTCACCCCTCCACTTT
CDR3 protein: CASSYDRPHNSPLHF

V gene: TRBV9
clone size: once
J gene: TRBJ2-5
D gene: .
CDR3 DNA: TGTGCCAGCAGCGTAAGGGGGGCGAGGGAAGAGACCCAGTACTTC
CDR3 protein: CASSVRGAREETQYF

V gene: TRBV23-1
clone size: few
J gene: TRBJ2-7
D gene: .
CDR3 DNA: TGCGCCAGCAGTCAGTACAGGGTGTCCTACGAGCAGTACTTC
CDR3 protein: CASSQYRVSYEQYF

V gene: TRBV7-7
clone size: few
J gene: TRBJ2-6
D gene: .
CDR3 DNA: TGTGCTAGCAGCCCAGGGAGCTCTGGGGCCAACGTCCTGACTTTC
CDR3 protein: CASSPGSSGANVLTF

V gene: TRBV10-2
clone size: .
J gene: TRBJ1-1
D gene: .
CDR3 DNA: TGCGCCAGCAGTAGGACAGAGAACACTGAAGCTTTCTTT
CDR3 protein: CASSRTENTEAFF

V gene: TRBV7-2
clone size: few
J gene: TRBJ1-1
D gene: .
CDR3 DNA: TGTGCCAGCAGCCCCCAAGGAGTGAACACTGAAGCTTTCTTT
CDR3 protein: CASSPQGVNTEAFF

V gene: TRBV4-2
clone size: .
J gene: TRBJ2-7
D gene: TRBD1
CDR3 DNA: TGTGCCAGCAGCCCAGACAGGGGTCCGGGGGAGCAGTACTTC
CDR3 protein: CASSPDRGPGEQYF

V gene: TRBV7-9
clone size: few
J gene: TRBJ2-7
D gene: .
CDR3 DNA: TGTGCCAGCAGCGCCAAATTGTACGAGCAGTACTTC
CDR3 protein: CASSAKLYEQYF

V gene: TRBV10-3
clone size: .
J gene: TRBJ1-3
D gene: TRBD1
CDR3 DNA: TGTGCCATCAGTGATACCGGGACAGCAAGAGATTTT
CDR3 protein: CAISDTGTARDF

V gene: TRBV30
clone size: .
J gene: TRBJ2-3
D gene: TRBD2
CDR3 DNA: TGTGCCTGGAGTTTTAGCGGGGGATTTTCAGATACGCAGTATTTT
CDR3 protein: CAWSFSGGFSDTQYF

V gene: TRBV10-3
clone size: few
J gene: TRBJ2-7
D gene: .
CDR3 DNA: TGTGCCATCAGTGAAGGGGGGGTTGCCTACGAGCAGTACTTC
CDR3 protein: CAISEGGVAYEQYF

V gene: TRBV7-8
clone size: few
J gene: TRBJ1-6
D gene: TRBD1
CDR3 DNA: TGTGCCAGCAGCTTCGATAGACAGGGGTCTAATTCACCCCTCCACTTT
CDR3 protein: CASSFDRQGSNSPLHF

V gene: TRBV5-1
clone size: .
J gene: TRBJ2-7
D gene: .
CDR3 DNA: TGCGCCAGCAGCGCCCTCTCCTACGAGCAGTACTTC
CDR3 protein: CASSALSYEQYF

V gene: TRBV19
clone size: few
J gene: TRBJ2-2
D gene: .
CDR3 DNA: TGTGCCAGTAGTAACCAGGGCGGCACCGGGGAGCTGTTTTTT
CDR3 protein: CASSNQGGTGELFF

V gene: TRBV14
clone size: few
J gene: TRBJ2-1
D gene: .
CDR3 DNA: TGTGCCAGCAGCCAAGAGGGCCTAGTCGACGGCAATGAGCAGTTCTTC
CDR3 protein: CASSQEGLVDGNEQFF

V gene: TRBV30
clone size: few
J gene: TRBJ1-3
D gene: .
CDR3 DNA: TGTGCCTGGAGTGGATCCCAGCGGGGGCTAGGAAACACCATATATTTT
CDR3 protein: CAWSGSQRGLGNTIYF

V gene: TRBV6-1
clone size: once
J gene: TRBJ2-1
D gene: TRBD2
CDR3 DNA: TGTGCCAGCAGACTAGCGGGGGACAATGAGCAGTTCTTC
CDR3 protein: CASRLAGDNEQFF

V gene: TRBV30
clone size: .
J gene: TRBJ1-6
D gene: .
CDR3 DNA: TGTGCCTGGAGTACCGGGTCGGACAATTCACCCCTCCACTTT
CDR3 protein: CAWSTGSDNSPLHF

V gene: TRBV4-2
clone size: .
J gene: TRBJ2-3
D gene: TRBD1
CDR3 DNA: TGTGCCAGCAGCCCCCGAAATCCAGGGACAGGTACGCAGTATTTT
CDR3 protein: CASSPRNPGTGTQYF

V gene: TRBV7-2
clone size: few
J gene: TRBJ2-5
D gene: .
CDR3 DNA: TGTGCCAGCAGCTCACAGGATGCGGAGACCCAGTACTTC
CDR3 protein: CASSSQDAETQYF